This TCR beta chain was obtained from a study of blood T cell repertoires in COVID-19. Study as a whole: The samples span acute and convalescent COVID-19 from the United States, Italy and Spain. The analysed material was cDNA or gDNA that came from T cells, B-cell-depleted T cells, or PBMCs.

In the authors' methods: Amplification from reference gene primers served as the basis for estimated nucleated cell counts. Sequencing was performed with immunoSEQ multiplex PCR; in TCRdb, only in-frame clones are kept and a portion is missing. The DNA gave D and trimming, while V, J and clone size come from that table. The sample gives over 150,000 clones, more than 75% of which show up once; 9.5% to 15% is in the top ten. The CDR3 covers 12 residues. V lost 4 bases to trimming and J lost 6 bases, with 9 bases between them. Germline V CDR1 and CDR2: MDHEN, SYDVKM. The source is a woman in her sixties or seventies with COVID-19, enrolled during active disease. The sequencing sample was made of peripheral blood. The rearrangement links TRBV28 to TRBJ1-1, with D unclear. CDR3 loop: CASSWAFAEAFF. Written as DNA, the CDR3 is TGTGCCAGCAGTTGGGCCTTCGCTGAAGCTTTCTTT.